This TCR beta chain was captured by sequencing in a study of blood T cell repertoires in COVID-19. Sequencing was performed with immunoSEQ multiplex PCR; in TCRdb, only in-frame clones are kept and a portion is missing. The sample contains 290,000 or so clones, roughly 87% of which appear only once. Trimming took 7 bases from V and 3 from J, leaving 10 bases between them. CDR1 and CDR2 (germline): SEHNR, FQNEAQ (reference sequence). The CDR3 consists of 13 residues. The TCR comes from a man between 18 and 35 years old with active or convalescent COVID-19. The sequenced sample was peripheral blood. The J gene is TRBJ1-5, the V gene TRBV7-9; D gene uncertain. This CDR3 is CASTDGLNQPQHF. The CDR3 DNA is TGTGCCAGCACCGACGGACTCAATCAGCCCCAGCATTTT.